This T cell receptor beta chain came from a study of T cell repertoires in cytomegalovirus infection. Study as a whole: TCR beta signatures that were public indicated CMV infection and matching HLA type.

This clonotype was counted a few times. The antigen remains unidentified. Germline V gene sequence: CDR1 SGHRS, CDR2 YFSETQ. The CDR3 is 16 residues long. Trimming cost V 0 bases and J 2 bases, with 13 bases left between them. TCRdb re-called the reads through MiXCR, storing one row per CDR3 protein. The sample records under 300,000 distinct CDR3 sequences, roughly 21% being singletons. Study findings and constraints: CMV-specific TCR beta clonotypes restricted by HLA-C were the ones dominating the ex vivo response. Using cumulative public TCR beta family frequency, the authors identified those who carried CMV together with the relevant HLA.

This sequence was found in a human donor in good health (CMV status not recorded). Some clones in this sample may be carry-over from other donors' samples. The V gene is TRBV5-1, the J gene TRBJ2-3; D not certain. The sample in question was cultured PBMCs, obtained from culture after CMV antigen stimulation. The CDR3 DNA sequence: TGCGCCAGCAGCTTGGCCGGAAGTGCGGTCACAGATACGCAGTATTTT. Encoded protein: CASSLAGSAVTDTQYF.